Shown below are 14 T cell receptor beta chains from a single sample sequenced in a study of cytomegalovirus exposure and HLA in healthy donors. 13 Jbeta primers and 60 Vbeta primers were used for the PCR. Assay: immunoSEQ multiplex PCR; the TCRdb copy retains only in-frame clones and omits some. The data contain 130,000 to 150,000 clones, roughly 80% of them singletons. Sequenced: PBMCs. The receptors here all came from a man aged 40-50 years in good health and CMV-seropositive.

Turning to this clone: Mismatch with germline at one junction end may stem from a read error. The gene calls are TRBV4-1 and TRBJ2-6; weak D call: TRBD2 (6 bases). The CDR3 runs 16 residues. Germline values: CDR1 MGHRA, CDR2 YSYEKL. The CDR3 here is CASSQDPGTGANGLTF. CDR3 DNA sequence: TGCGCCAGCAGCCAAGATCCGGGGACTGGGGCCAACGGCCTGACTTTC.

This clone was picked up one time. DNA for the CDR3: TGCGCCAGCAGCTCTGGCAACAGGCCCACAGATACGCAGTATTTT. Translating gives CASSSGNRPTDTQYF. The chain carries TRBV5-1 and TRBJ2-3; TRBD1 might be the D (5 bases). Germline CDR1 is SGHRS and CDR2 is YFSETQ. The V end lost 3 bases, the J end lost 2 bases, and 13 bases lay between the germline ends. The CDR3 consists of 15 residues.

The rearrangement links TRBV19 to TRBJ2-5; 7 nucleotides match TRBD1. This CDR3 is built from 16 residues. The J segment lost 1 base and the V segment lost 4 bases, leaving 9 bases of the junction unmatched. Germline CDR1 LNHDA, CDR2 SQIVND (reference sequence). CDR3 loop: CASSTPGQALQETQYF. CDR3 DNA sequence: TGTGCCAGTAGTACCCCTGGACAGGCCCTCCAAGAGACCCAGTACTTC.

V gene TRBV19 combines with J gene TRBJ2-4; D may be TRBD2 (6 bases). Germline CDR1 is LNHDA and CDR2 is SQIVND (reference sequence). V was shortened by 3 bases and J by 0 bases, with 15 bases between the two germline ends. The CDR3 contains 17 residues. CDR3 in amino acids: CASSIYPPGVAKNIQYF. The CDR3 nucleotides are TGTGCCAGTAGTATTTACCCACCGGGGGTAGCCAAAAACATTCAGTACTTC.

The chain couples TRBV27 to TRBJ2-3, with 14 nucleotides matching TRBD2. Germline V gene data show CDR1 as MNHEY and CDR2 as SMNVEV (reference sequence). This CDR3 spans 18 amino acids. The junction had 13 bases not matched to a gene; V was cut back by 6 bases and J by 5 bases. The DNA of the CDR3 is TGTGCCAGCAGGACTCCGGGACTAGCGGGAGTGGGGGTAGATACGCAGTATTTT. Translating it yields CASRTPGLAGVGVDTQYF.

The gene calls are TRBV7-6 and TRBJ2-7, with a weak D call TRBD2 (5 bases). Trimming took 2 bases from V and 0 from J, leaving 8 bases between them. The germline V gene has CDR1 SGHVS and CDR2 FNYEAQ. The CDR3 has 14 residues. The CDR3 protein is CASSLLGVSYEQYF. The CDR3 bases are TGTGCCAGCAGCTTATTGGGAGTCTCCTACGAGCAGTACTTC.

A remark on this clone: Mismatch with germline at one junction end may stem from a read error. The rearrangement joins TRBV7-9 to TRBJ2-6, with 8 bases matching TRBD1. Germline CDR1 and CDR2: SEHNR and FQNEAQ (reference sequence). The CDR3 sequence is 17 residues long. The DNA for the CDR3 is TGTGCCAGCAGCTTAGGGACAGGGATCGCTGGGGCCAACGGCCTGACTTTC. This sequence encodes CASSLGTGIAGANGLTF.

The chain has TRBV2 and TRBJ2-1, with D possibly being TRBD1 (5 bases). CDR1 SNHLY and CDR2 FYNNEI come from the germline V gene. V was pared by 3 bases and J by 4 bases, with 13 bases between. The CDR3 runs to 15 residues. The CDR3 nucleotides are TGTGCCAGCAGTGAGTCACTTGACAGATACAATGAGCAGTTCTTC. It codes for CASSESLDRYNEQFF.

The genes are TRBV7-9 and TRBJ2-3; D is possibly TRBD1 (6 bases). V was shortened by 0 bases and J by 5 bases, with 15 bases between the two germline ends. The germline gives CDR1 SEHNR, CDR2 FQNEAQ (reference sequence). CDR3 length equals 16 residues. CDR3 amino acids: CASSLAQGLLQDTQYF. The CDR3 nucleotides are TGTGCCAGCAGCTTAGCGCAGGGGCTTCTTCAAGATACGCAGTATTTT.

J is TRBJ2-3 and V is TRBV6-5, with TRBD1 matching over 10 bases. Germline values: CDR1 MNHEY, CDR2 SVGAGI. The junction had 1 base not matched to a gene; V was cut back by 4 bases and J by 3 bases. The CDR3 has 14 amino acids. Here the CDR3 DNA reads TGTGCCAGCAGTTCGGGACAGGGGACAGATACGCAGTATTTT. Protein sequence: CASSSGQGTDTQYF.

This chain connects TRBV19 to TRBJ2-1; the match to TRBD2 covers 15 bases. The CDR3 is 16 residues long. Germline trimming cut 6 bases from V and 3 bases from J; bases unmatched to any gene: 3. Germline V gene lookup returns CDR1 LNHDA and CDR2 SQIVND (reference sequence). The CDR3 loop reads CASRGLAGGGYNEQFF. CDR3 DNA: TGTGCCAGTAGAGGACTAGCGGGAGGGGGCTACAATGAGCAGTTCTTC.

The J gene is TRBJ1-1, the V gene TRBV11-2; TRBD1 matches 9 bases. Germline-derived CDR1 and CDR2 are SGHAT and FQNNGV. The CDR3 covers 14 residues. The trim removed 4 bases at V and 5 bases at J, leaving 5 bases unmatched. In nucleotides, the CDR3 is TGTGCCAGCAGCTACCGGACAGGGGTGACTGAAGCTTTCTTT. Its translation is CASSYRTGVTEAFF.

The rearrangement links TRBV13 to TRBJ2-1; TRBD1 aligns across 8 bases. The CDR3 has 14 amino acids. Germline-derived CDR1 and CDR2 are PRHDT and FYEKMQ (reference sequence). With 5 bases clipped from V and 7 bases from J, the junction kept 7 bases outside the gene matches. CDR3 in DNA: TGTGCCAGCAGCCTCCGGGACAGGTGGAATGAGCAGTTCTTC. Amino acid sequence: CASSLRDRWNEQFF. Based on the CDR3 plus reference TRBV13 and TRBJ2-1, the full variable domain is AAGVIQSPRHLIKEKRETATLKCYPIPRHDTVYWYQQGPGQDPQFLISFYEKMQSDKGSIPDRFSAQQFSDYHSELNMSSLELGDSALYFCASSLRDRWNEQFFGPGTRLTVL.

V gene TRBV7-9 combines with J gene TRBJ1-2; 7 positions match TRBD1. This CDR3 has 16 residues. V lost 3 bases and J lost 1; bases outside the gene matches: 8. Germline values: CDR1 SEHNR, CDR2 FQNEAQ (reference sequence). CDR3 amino acids: CASSFMKGAVNYGYTF. The CDR3 coding sequence is TGTGCCAGCAGCTTTATGAAGGGGGCGGTTAACTATGGCTACACCTTC.